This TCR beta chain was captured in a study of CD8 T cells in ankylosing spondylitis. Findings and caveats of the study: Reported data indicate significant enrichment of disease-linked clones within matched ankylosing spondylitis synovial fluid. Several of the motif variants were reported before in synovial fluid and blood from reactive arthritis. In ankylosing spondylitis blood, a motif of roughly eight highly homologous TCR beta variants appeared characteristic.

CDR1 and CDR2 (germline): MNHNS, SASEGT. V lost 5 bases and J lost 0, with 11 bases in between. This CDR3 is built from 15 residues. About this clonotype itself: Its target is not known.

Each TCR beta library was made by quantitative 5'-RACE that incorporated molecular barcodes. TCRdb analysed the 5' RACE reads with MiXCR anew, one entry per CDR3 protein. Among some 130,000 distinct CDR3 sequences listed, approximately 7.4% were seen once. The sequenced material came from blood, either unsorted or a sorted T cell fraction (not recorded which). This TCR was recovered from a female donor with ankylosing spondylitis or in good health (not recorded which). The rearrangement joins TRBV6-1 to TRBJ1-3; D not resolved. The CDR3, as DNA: TGTGCCAGCAGTCAATTTGGTATCTCTGGAAACACCATATATTTT. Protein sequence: CASSQFGISGNTIYF.